The entry below gives a single T cell receptor beta chain sequence along with its context. The source of the sample is a study of cytomegalovirus exposure and HLA in healthy donors. Germline assignment: CDR1 MNHEY and CDR2 SVGAGI. There are 16 residues in the CDR3. The V segment lost 0 bases and the J segment 2 bases; nucleotides outside the gene matches: 2. The study ran its PCR with 60 Vbeta and 13 Jbeta primers. The assay was immunoSEQ multiplex PCR, and TCRdb's table has in-frame clones only and misses some. The sample data list roughly 200,000 clones. This TCR was recovered from a young man in good health and CMV-seronegative. V is TRBV6-5 and J is TRBJ2-7, with 12 bases identical to TRBD2. Sequenced input: PBMCs. The CDR3 sequence is CASSYSLAGGPYEQYF. The CDR3 DNA is TGTGCCAGCAGTTACTCCCTAGCGGGAGGGCCCTACGAGCAGTACTTC.